This T cell receptor (beta chain) was documented in a study of blood T cell repertoires in COVID-19. Study in general: Whether acute or convalescent, the COVID-19 samples came from the United States, Italy and Spain. T cells, B-cell-depleted T cells, or PBMCs supplied cDNA or gDNA.

Trimming cost V 1 base and J 1 base, with 10 bases left between them. The length of the CDR3 is 15 residues. The V gene's germline CDR1 is LGHDT and CDR2 YNNKEL (reference sequence). As originally analysed: Nucleated cell counts were estimated from reference gene primer amplification. Produced via immunoSEQ multiplex PCR; TCRdb's table is partial and in-frame only. That table supplies the V and J calls and clone size; D and trimming were determined from the DNA. The table lists a few hundred thousand clones, roughly 84% of them singletons, with around 1.5% in the top ten. Sequencing used peripheral blood. The sequence derives from a middle-aged woman who had recovered from COVID-19. This chain connects TRBV3-1 (or the pseudogene TRBV3-2) to TRBJ1-1; no firm D call. The CDR3 protein is CASSQGLPANTEAFF. CDR3 nucleotide sequence: TGTGCCAGCAGCCAAGGACTTCCGGCGAACACTGAAGCTTTCTTT.